What follows are 23 T cell receptor beta chains derived from one specimen sequenced in a study of blood T cells in healthy people across ages. Combining a sample-barcoded 5' primer with a J-beta primer mix, a second PCR ran for roughly 6 to 12 cycles. TCRdb reanalysed the 5' RACE reads using MiXCR and keeps one entry per CDR3 protein. There are 600,000 to 800,000 distinct CDR3 sequences in the sample; 20% to 25% occur only once, and about 3.6% lies in the top ten. Material for sequencing was blood. These receptors were collected from a man aged 65 to 79 in good health.

The chain is built from TRBV12-3 or TRBV12-4 and TRBJ1-1; tentatively, D is TRBD1 (5 bases). CDR3 length equals 14 residues. Trimming removed 3 bases at V and 4 bases at J, with 12 bases between. CDR3 DNA: TGTGCCAGCAGTTTGGGCAGGGTCAGCACTGAAGCTTTCTTT. Residues: CASSLGRVSTEAFF.

The V call is TRBV7-8, the J call TRBJ2-5; TRBD2 matches at 11 bases. The junction had 6 bases not matched to a gene; V was cut back by 3 bases and J by 3 bases. Germline CDR1 is SGHVS and CDR2 is FQNEAQ. The CDR3 has 16 residues. CDR3 coding DNA: TGTGCCAGCAGCTTTTCCGGGACTAGCGGAAAAGAGACCCAGTACTTC. It yields the protein CASSFSGTSGKETQYF.

Only a few counts were recorded for this clonotype. V usage is TRBV6-6 and J usage is TRBJ1-1; 7 bases agree with TRBD1. J lost 0 bases, V lost 4 bases, and 5 bases had no gene match. This CDR3 has 15 amino acids. CDR1 and CDR2 (germline): MNHNY, SVGAGI (reference sequence). CDR3 loop: CASSFLTGMNTEAFF. CDR3 DNA sequence: TGTGCCAGCAGTTTCCTGACAGGGATGAACACTGAAGCTTTCTTT.

The table lists this clonotype with a few counts. The chain employs TRBV20-1 and TRBJ2-1; 7 nucleotides align to TRBD1. The length of the CDR3 is 16 residues. The V and J ends lost 5 bases and 0 bases, in that order; junction bases with no gene match: 10. Germline V gene data show CDR1 as DFQATT and CDR2 as SNEGSKA (reference sequence). The CDR3 DNA follows: TGCAGTGCTTCTCCTCCGACAGGGAGCTCCTACAATGAGCAGTTCTTC. The encoded protein is CSASPPTGSSYNEQFF.

CDR3 region: CASSLVGLRTGDYNEQFF. For the CDR3, the DNA is TGCGCCAGCAGCTTGGTAGGCCTTAGAACAGGGGACTACAATGAGCAGTTCTTC. The chain couples TRBV5-1 to TRBJ2-1, with 7 bases matching TRBD1. CDR1 is SGHRS and CDR2 is YFSETQ in the germline V gene. Trimming at V came to 0 bases and at J to 3 bases, leaving 12 bases not matched to a gene. The CDR3 spans 18 residues. The full variable domain, completed using reference TRBV5-1 and TRBJ2-1, is KAGVTQTPRYLIKTRGQQVTLSCSPISGHRSVSWYQQTPGQGLQFLFEYFSETQRNKGNFPGRFSGRQFSNSRSEMNVSTLELGDSALYLCASSLVGLRTGDYNEQFFGPGTRLTVL.

This clonotype was counted between two and nine times. The chain uses TRBV29-1 and TRBJ1-1; D gene ambiguous. Trimming shortened V by 8 bases and J by 0 bases, and 13 bases separated the two germline ends. This CDR3 comprises 13 residues. Germline V lookup: CDR1 SQVTM, CDR2 ANQGSEA. CDR3 loop: CSLARRLNTEAFF. CDR3 DNA: TGCAGCCTCGCAAGGCGATTGAACACTGAAGCTTTCTTT.

This clonotype showed up just a few times. This chain joins TRBV20-1 and TRBJ1-1; 10 positions match TRBD1. Per the germline V gene, CDR1 is DFQATT and CDR2 is SNEGSKA (reference sequence). The CDR3 length is 16 residues. Unmatched junction bases numbered 10, after V lost 5 bases and J lost 1 base. For the CDR3, the DNA is TGCAGTGCTGTCCGCTCCGACAGGGGGCAGAACACTGAAGCTTTCTTT. Its protein is CSAVRSDRGQNTEAFF.

The chain uses TRBV11-2 and TRBJ2-2; TRBD1 aligns across 7 bases. CDR3 length equals 17 residues. CDR1 and CDR2 (germline): SGHAT, FQNNGV. V lost 6 bases to trimming and J lost 0 bases; unmatched junction nucleotides: 10. The DNA of the CDR3 is TGTGCCAGCAGGCATCGCCTCGGGACAGCGAACACCGGGGAGCTGTTTTTT. Protein sequence: CASRHRLGTANTGELFF. Supplemented by reference TRBV11-2 and TRBJ2-2, the full variable domain reads EAGVAQSPRYKIIEKRQSVAFWCNPISGHATLYWYQQILGQGPKLLIQFQNNGVVDDSQLPKDRFSAERLKGVDSTLKIQPAKLEDSAVYLCASRHRLGTANTGELFFGEGSRLTVL.

The rearrangement links TRBV27 to TRBJ1-5, with a possible D match to TRBD1 (5 bases). Germline V gene lookup returns CDR1 MNHEY and CDR2 SMNVEV (reference sequence). The germline V and J ends were trimmed by 3 bases and 5 bases, with 11 bases remaining between them. The CDR3 has 14 amino acids. The CDR3 sequence: CASSFSGSYQPQHF. Written as DNA, the CDR3 is TGTGCCAGCAGTTTCTCAGGGTCTTATCAGCCCCAGCATTTT.

The CDR3 spells CASSPDTGYEQYF. CDR3 coding DNA: TGCGCCAGCAGCCCGGACACGGGCTACGAGCAGTACTTC. The J gene is TRBJ2-7, the V gene TRBV5-1; a possible D gene is TRBD1 (5 bases). This CDR3 region has 13 residues. Germline CDR1 is SGHRS and CDR2 is YFSETQ. V was trimmed by 4 bases and J by 3 bases, leaving 11 bases between them.

The chain couples TRBV14 to TRBJ2-2, with no clear D. The CDR3 is 12 residues long. The germline V gene has CDR1 SGHDN and CDR2 FVKESK. The V end lost 3 bases, the J end lost 8 bases, and 7 bases lay between the germline ends. CDR3 loop: CASSQPKGELFF. The CDR3, as DNA: TGTGCCAGCAGCCAGCCTAAGGGGGAGCTGTTTTTT.

V gene TRBV3-1 combines with J gene TRBJ2-5; D gene unclear. The germline V gene encodes CDR1 LGHDT and CDR2 YNNKEL (reference sequence). V shed 10 bases and J shed 3 bases, with 0 bases lying between them. The CDR3 runs to 8 residues. The CDR3 protein is CAKETQYF. In nucleotides, the CDR3 is TGTGCCAAAGAGACCCAGTACTTC.

The chain links TRBV6-2 or TRBV6-3 to TRBJ2-7; 8 nucleotides line up with TRBD2. Per germline, CDR1 MNHEY and CDR2 SVGEGT. The CDR3 covers 14 residues. Unmatched junction bases numbered 10, after V lost 10 bases and J lost 2 bases. The DNA for the CDR3 is TGTGCCACCAAGGACGATAGCGGGACCTACGAGCAGTACTTC. Encoded protein: CATKDDSGTYEQYF.

This rearrangement joins TRBV27 to TRBJ2-5; 13 bases align to TRBD2. Judging by the DNA end, TRBJ2-1 fits better; the J call may be wrong. Germline V gene lookup returns CDR1 MNHEY and CDR2 SMNVEV (reference sequence). The CDR3 has 15 amino acids. CDR3 in amino acids: CASSLTSGRAHEQFF. The CDR3 nucleotides are TGTGCCAGCAGTCTTACTAGCGGGAGGGCACATGAGCAGTTCTTC.

The chain employs TRBV7-9 and TRBJ2-2; no definite D call. From germline, CDR1 is SEHNR and CDR2 FQNEAQ (reference sequence). CDR3 length equals 14 residues. V lost 5 bases and J lost 1, with 8 bases in between. This chain's CDR3 is CASSVDGNTGELFF. The CDR3 region has the DNA TGTGCCAGCAGCGTGGACGGGAACACCGGGGAGCTGTTTTTT.

The chain uses TRBV7-9 and TRBJ2-4, with 8 bases lining up with TRBD1. V was clipped by 2 bases and J by 0 bases; unmatched bases: 12. Germline CDR1 and CDR2: SEHNR and FQNEAQ (reference sequence). The CDR3 has 19 residues. The CDR3 sequence: CASSLLRDRSDLAKNIQYF. In DNA form, the CDR3 reads TGTGCCAGCAGCTTATTAAGGGACAGGTCCGACCTAGCCAAAAACATTCAGTACTTC.

The V gene is TRBV6-5, the J gene TRBJ2-7, with 7 bases that match TRBD2. CDR1 is MNHEY and CDR2 is SVGAGI in the germline V gene. V shed 0 bases, J shed 0 bases, and the junction held 5 bases outside the gene matches. The CDR3 has 16 residues. Written as DNA, the CDR3 is TGTGCCAGCAGTTACTCTCCACGGGAGGCCTCCTACGAGCAGTACTTC. It specifies CASSYSPREASYEQYF.

The gene calls are TRBV3-1 and TRBJ1-4, with 7 bases that match TRBD1. CDR3 length: 13 amino acids. V lost 4 bases to trimming and J lost 9 bases; unmatched junction nucleotides: 5. CDR1 and CDR2 (germline): LGHDT, YNNKEL (reference sequence). In DNA, the CDR3 is TGTGCCAGCAGCCCGGCAGGGGGTAAAAAACTGTTTTTT. It is translated as CASSPAGGKKLFF.

The sample holds many counts of this clonotype. The chain combines TRBV10-3 with TRBJ2-7; no clear D. This CDR3 has 12 amino acids. V lost 0 bases and J 4 bases, leaving 4 bases between the germline ends. Germline V gene lookup returns CDR1 ENHRY and CDR2 SYGVKD. CDR3 in DNA: TGTGCCATCAGTGAGTCCTCATACGAGCAGTACTTC. Residues: CAISESSYEQYF.

This clonotype was recorded many times. J is TRBJ2-1 and V is TRBV20-1; 9 bases line up with TRBD2. The V and J ends lost 0 bases and 4 bases, in that order; junction bases with no gene match: 1. The CDR3 extends over 14 amino acids. Looked up from germline, CDR1 is DFQATT and CDR2 is SNEGSKA (reference sequence). CDR3 amino acids: CSARETSGYNEQFF. CDR3 nucleotides: TGCAGTGCTAGAGAGACTAGCGGATACAATGAGCAGTTCTTC.

The genes are TRBV9 and TRBJ2-2, with D possibly TRBD2 on 5 matching bases. Per the germline V gene, CDR1 is SGDLS and CDR2 is YYNGEE. This CDR3 spans 14 amino acids. V gave up 5 bases and J gave up 1 base, with 9 bases separating them. The CDR3 DNA follows: TGTGCCAGCAGGAATAGCGTGAACACCGGGGAGCTGTTTTTT. It translates to CASRNSVNTGELFF.

The chain joins TRBV12-3 or TRBV12-4 to TRBJ1-5, with 7 bases fitting TRBD1. V dropped 3 bases and J dropped 7; count of bases not matched to a gene: 3. The CDR3 has 13 residues. The CDR3, as DNA: TGTGCCAGCAGTTTGTCAGGGGGACAGCCCCAGCATTTT. It specifies CASSLSGGQPQHF.

The chain recombines TRBV20-1 with TRBJ1-5; a possible D gene is TRBD1 (6 bases). Germline V gene data show CDR1 as DFQATT and CDR2 as SNEGSKA (reference sequence). Trimming stripped 4 bases from V and 5 bases from J, with 12 bases between. This CDR3 is built from 13 residues. The CDR3 sequence: CSATQDSHQPQHF. CDR3 sequence (DNA): TGCAGTGCTACCCAGGACAGCCATCAGCCCCAGCATTTT.